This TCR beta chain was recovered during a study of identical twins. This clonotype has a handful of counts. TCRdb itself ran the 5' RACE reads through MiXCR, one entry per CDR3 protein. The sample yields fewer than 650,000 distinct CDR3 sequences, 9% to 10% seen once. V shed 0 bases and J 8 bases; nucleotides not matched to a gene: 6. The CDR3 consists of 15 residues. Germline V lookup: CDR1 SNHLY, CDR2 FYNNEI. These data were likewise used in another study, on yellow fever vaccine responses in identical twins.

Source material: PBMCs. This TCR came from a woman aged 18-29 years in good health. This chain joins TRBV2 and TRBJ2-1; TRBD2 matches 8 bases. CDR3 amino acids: CASSEALAGLHEQFF. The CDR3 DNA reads TGTGCCAGCAGTGAAGCGCTAGCGGGTCTCCATGAGCAGTTCTTC.